Below, one T cell receptor beta chain is given with its context. Its matching antigen is unknown. Germline V gene sequence: CDR1 SQVTM, CDR2 ANQGSEA. The CDR3 has 15 amino acids. V lost 7 bases and J 3 bases, leaving 19 bases between the germline ends. The data are from a study of cytomegalovirus exposure and HLA in healthy donors. Primers: 60 Vbeta forward and 13 Jbeta reverse. The method was immunoSEQ multiplex PCR; TCRdb's version includes in-frame clones alone and lacks a portion of them. Of roughly 290,000 clones listed, roughly 80% were seen once; the top ten hold roughly 0.31%. The study, taken as a whole, reports: In a later analysis, at a false discovery rate of 0.05, fewer than 20,000 TCR beta sequences were associated with HLA alleles.

Donors in the study were healthy people who gave bone marrow. This receptor was obtained from a girl aged 2-9 years in good health and CMV-seronegative. The gene calls are TRBV29-1 and TRBJ2-4, with D possibly being TRBD1 (6 bases). Sequencing was done on a sample of PBMCs. The CDR3 region is CSAHSQGGVKNIQYF. CDR3 sequence (DNA): TGCAGCGCCCATTCACAGGGTGGGGTCAAAAACATTCAGTACTTC.